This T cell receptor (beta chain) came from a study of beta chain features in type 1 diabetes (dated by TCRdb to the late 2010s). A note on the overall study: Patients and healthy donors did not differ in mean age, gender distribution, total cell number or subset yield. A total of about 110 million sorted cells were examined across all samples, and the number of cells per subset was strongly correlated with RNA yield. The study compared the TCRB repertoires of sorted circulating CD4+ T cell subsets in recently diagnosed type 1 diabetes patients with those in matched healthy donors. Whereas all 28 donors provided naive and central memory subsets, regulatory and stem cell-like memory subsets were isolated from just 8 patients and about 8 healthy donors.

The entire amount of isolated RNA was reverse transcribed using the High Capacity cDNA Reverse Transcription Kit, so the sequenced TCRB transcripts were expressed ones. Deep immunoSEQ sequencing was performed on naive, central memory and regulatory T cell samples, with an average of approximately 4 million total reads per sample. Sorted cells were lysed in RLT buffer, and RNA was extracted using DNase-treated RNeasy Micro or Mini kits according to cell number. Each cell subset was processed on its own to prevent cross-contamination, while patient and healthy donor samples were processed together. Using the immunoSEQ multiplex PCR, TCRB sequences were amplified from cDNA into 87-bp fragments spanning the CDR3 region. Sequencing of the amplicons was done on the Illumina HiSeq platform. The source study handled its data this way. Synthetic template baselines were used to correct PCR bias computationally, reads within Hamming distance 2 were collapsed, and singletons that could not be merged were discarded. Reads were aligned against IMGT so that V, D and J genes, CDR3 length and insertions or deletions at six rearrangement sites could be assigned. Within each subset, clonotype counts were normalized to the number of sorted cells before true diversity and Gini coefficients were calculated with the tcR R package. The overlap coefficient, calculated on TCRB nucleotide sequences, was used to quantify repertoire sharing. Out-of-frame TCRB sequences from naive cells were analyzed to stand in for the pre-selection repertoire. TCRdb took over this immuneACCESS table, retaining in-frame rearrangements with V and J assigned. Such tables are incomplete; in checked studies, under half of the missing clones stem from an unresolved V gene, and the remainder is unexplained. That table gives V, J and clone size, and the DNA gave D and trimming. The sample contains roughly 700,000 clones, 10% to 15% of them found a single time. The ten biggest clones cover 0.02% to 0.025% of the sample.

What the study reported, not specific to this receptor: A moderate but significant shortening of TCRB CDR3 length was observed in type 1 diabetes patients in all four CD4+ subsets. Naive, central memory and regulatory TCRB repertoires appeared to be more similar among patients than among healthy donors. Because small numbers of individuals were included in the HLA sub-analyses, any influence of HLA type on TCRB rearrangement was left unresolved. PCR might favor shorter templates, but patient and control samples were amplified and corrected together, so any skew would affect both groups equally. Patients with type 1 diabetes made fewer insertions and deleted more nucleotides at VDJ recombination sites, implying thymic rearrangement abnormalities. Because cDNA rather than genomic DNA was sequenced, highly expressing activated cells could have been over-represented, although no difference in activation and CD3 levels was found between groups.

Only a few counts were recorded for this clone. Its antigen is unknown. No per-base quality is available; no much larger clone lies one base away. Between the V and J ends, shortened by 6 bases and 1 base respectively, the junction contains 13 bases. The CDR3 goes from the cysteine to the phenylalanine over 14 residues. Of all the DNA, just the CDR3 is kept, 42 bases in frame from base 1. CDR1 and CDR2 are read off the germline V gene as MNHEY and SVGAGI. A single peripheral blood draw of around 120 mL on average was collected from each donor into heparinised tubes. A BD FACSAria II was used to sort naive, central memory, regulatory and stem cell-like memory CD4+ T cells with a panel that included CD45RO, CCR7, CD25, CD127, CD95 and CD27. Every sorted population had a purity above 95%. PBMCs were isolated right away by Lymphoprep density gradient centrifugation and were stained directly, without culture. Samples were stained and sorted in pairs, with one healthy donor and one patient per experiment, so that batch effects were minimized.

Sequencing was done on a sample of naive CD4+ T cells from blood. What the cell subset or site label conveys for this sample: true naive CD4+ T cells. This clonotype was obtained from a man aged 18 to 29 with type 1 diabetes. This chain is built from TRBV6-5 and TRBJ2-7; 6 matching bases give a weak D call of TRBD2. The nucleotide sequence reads TGTGCCAGCAGCCGAAGTGGAGGGTCCTACGAGCAGTACTTC. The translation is CASSRSGGSYEQYF.